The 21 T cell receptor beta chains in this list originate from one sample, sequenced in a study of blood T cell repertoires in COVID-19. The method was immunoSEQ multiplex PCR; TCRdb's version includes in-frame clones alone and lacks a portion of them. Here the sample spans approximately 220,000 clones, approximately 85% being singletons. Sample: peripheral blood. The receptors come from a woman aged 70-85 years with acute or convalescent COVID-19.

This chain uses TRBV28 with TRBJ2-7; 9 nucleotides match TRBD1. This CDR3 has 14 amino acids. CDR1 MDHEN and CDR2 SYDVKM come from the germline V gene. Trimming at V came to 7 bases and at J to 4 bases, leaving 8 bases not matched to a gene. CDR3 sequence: CASMPGQGGYEQYF. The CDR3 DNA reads TGTGCCAGCATGCCGGGACAGGGTGGGTACGAGCAGTACTTC.

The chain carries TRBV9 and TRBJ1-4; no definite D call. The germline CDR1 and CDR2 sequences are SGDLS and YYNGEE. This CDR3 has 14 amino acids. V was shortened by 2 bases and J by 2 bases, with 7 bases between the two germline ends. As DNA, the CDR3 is TGTGCCAGCAGCGTCTCCTCCACTAATGAAAAACTGTTTTTT. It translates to CASSVSSTNEKLFF.

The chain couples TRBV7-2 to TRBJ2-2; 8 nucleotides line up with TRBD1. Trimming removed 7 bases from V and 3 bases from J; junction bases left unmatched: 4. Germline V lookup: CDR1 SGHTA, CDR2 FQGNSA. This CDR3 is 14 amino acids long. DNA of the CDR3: TGTGCCAGCACCATGACAGGGGACACCGGGGAGCTGTTTTTT. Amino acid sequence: CASTMTGDTGELFF.

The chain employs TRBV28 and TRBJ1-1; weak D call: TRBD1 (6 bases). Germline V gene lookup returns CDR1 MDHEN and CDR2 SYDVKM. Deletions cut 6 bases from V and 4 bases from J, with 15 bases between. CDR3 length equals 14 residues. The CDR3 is CASRPGHSSTEAFF. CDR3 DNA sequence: TGTGCCAGCAGACCGGGACATTCTTCCACTGAAGCTTTCTTT.

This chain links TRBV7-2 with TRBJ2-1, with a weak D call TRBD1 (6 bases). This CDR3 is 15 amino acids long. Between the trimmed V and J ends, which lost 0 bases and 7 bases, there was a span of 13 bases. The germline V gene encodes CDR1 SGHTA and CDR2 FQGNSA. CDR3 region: CASSLAQGSWNEQFF. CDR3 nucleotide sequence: TGTGCCAGCAGCTTAGCCCAGGGGAGCTGGAATGAGCAGTTCTTC.

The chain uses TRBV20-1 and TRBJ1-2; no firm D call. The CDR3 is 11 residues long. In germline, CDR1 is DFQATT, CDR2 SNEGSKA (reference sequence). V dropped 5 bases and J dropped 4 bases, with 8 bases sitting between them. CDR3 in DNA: TGCAGTGCTTGGGGAGGCTATGGCTACACCTTC. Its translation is CSAWGGYGYTF.

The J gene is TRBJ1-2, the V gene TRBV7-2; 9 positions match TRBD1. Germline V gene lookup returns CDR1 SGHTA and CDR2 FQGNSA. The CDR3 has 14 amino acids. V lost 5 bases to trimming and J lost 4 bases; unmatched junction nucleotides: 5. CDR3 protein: CASSKTGGSYGYTF. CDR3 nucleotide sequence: TGTGCCAGCAGCAAGACAGGGGGTAGCTATGGCTACACCTTC.

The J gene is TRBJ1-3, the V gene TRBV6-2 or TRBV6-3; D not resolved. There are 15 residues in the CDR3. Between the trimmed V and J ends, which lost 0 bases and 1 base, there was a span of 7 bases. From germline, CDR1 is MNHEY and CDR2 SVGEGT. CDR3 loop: CASSYSWESGNTIYF. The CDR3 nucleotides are TGTGCCAGCAGTTACTCATGGGAGTCTGGAAACACCATATATTTT.

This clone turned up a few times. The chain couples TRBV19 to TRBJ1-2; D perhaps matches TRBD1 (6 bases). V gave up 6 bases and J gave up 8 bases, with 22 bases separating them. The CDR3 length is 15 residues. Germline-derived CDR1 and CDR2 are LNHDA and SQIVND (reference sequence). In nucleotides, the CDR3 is TGTGCCAGTAGCCGCCCCCCGACAGGCCCGGGGGGCTACACCTTC. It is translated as CASSRPPTGPGGYTF.

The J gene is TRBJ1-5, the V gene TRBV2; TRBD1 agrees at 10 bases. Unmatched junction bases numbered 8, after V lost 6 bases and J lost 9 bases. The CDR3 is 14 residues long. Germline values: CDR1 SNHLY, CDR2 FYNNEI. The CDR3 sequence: CASRGDRGNLPQHF. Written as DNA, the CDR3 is TGTGCCAGCAGGGGGGACAGGGGAAACTTGCCCCAGCATTTT.

The CDR3 DNA reads as TGCGCCAGCAGTCACACAGGGGGCTTGAGGACCAAAAACATTCAGTACTTC. Its translation is CASSHTGGLRTKNIQYF. The chain has TRBV4-1 and TRBJ2-4; 9 nucleotides align to TRBD1. V shed 6 bases, J shed 2 bases, and the junction held 11 bases outside the gene matches. CDR1 is MGHRA, CDR2 YSYEKL, per germline. There are 17 residues in the CDR3.

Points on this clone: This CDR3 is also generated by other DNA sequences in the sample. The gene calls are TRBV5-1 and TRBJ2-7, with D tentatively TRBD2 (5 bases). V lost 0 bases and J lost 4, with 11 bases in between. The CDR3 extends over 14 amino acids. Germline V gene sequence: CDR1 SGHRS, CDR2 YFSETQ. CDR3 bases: TGCGCCAGCAGCTTGGGAGTCCCGGGGTACGAGCAGTACTTC. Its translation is CASSLGVPGYEQYF.

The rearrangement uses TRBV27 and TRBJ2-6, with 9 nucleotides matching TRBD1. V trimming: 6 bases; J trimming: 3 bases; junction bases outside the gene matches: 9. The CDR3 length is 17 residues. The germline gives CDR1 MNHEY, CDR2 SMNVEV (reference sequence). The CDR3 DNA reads TGTGCCAGCAGGCTGGGACAGGGCCTGGGTGGGGCCAACGTCCTGACTTTC. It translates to CASRLGQGLGGANVLTF.

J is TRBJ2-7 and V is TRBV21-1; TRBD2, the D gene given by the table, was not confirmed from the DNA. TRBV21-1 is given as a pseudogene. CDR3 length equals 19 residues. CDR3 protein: CASSKGGTSGGPSRYEQYF. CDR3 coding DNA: TGTGCCAGCAGCAAAGGAGGGACTAGCGGGGGGCCCTCCCGCTACGAGCAGTACTTC.

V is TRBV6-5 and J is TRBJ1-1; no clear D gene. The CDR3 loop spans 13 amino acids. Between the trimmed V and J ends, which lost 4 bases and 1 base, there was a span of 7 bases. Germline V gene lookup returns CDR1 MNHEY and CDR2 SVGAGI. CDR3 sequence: CASSWPGNTEAFF. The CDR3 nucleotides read TGTGCCAGCAGTTGGCCAGGGAACACTGAAGCTTTCTTT.

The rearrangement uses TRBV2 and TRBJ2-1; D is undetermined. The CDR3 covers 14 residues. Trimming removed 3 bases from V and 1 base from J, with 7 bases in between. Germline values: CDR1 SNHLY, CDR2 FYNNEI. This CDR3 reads CASSEQSSYNEQFF. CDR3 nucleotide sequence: TGTGCCAGCAGTGAGCAGTCTTCCTACAATGAGCAGTTCTTC.

The CDR3 reads CASRQQGLEYGYTF. The CDR3 region has the DNA TGCGCCAGCAGACAACAGGGGCTGGAATATGGCTACACCTTC. The V gene is TRBV5-1, the J gene TRBJ1-2, with TRBD1 identical over 7 bases. Germline lookup yields CDR1 SGHRS and CDR2 YFSETQ. The CDR3 is 14 residues long. V lost 5 bases, J lost 5 bases, and 9 bases stayed unmatched.

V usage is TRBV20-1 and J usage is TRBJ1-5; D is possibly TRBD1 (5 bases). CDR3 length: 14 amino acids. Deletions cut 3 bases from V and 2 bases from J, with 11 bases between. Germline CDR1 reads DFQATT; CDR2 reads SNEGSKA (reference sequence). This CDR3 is CSASLGPGNQPQHF. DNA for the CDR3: TGCAGTGCTAGTCTGGGGCCTGGCAATCAGCCCCAGCATTTT.

Written as DNA, the CDR3 is TGCGCCAGCAGCTTGGAAGGACAGGGGATCGGAGATGGCTACACCTTC. This sequence encodes CASSLEGQGIGDGYTF. The chain recombines TRBV5-1 with TRBJ1-2, with TRBD1 matching over 9 bases. V gave up 0 bases and J gave up 6 bases; unmatched junction bases: 9. Germline lookup yields CDR1 SGHRS and CDR2 YFSETQ. The CDR3 totals 16 residues.

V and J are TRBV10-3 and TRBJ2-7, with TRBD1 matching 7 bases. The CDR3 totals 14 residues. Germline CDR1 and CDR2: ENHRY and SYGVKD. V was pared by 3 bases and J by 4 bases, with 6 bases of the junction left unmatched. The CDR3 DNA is TGTGCCATCAGTGACCAGGGACAGAGGTACGAGCAGTACTTC. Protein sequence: CAISDQGQRYEQYF.

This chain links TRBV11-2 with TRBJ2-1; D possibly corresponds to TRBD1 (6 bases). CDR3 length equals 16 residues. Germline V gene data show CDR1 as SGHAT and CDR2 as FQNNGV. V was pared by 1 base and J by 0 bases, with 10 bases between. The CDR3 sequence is CASSLGFRGSYNEQFF. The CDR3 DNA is TGTGCCAGCAGCTTAGGTTTCAGGGGCTCCTACAATGAGCAGTTCTTC.